These 2 T cell receptor beta chains originate from one sample sequenced in a study of neurological immune-mediated disorders. TCRdb fed the 5' RACE reads into MiXCR, producing one record per CDR3 protein. Among 69,000 or so distinct CDR3 sequences, approximately 5% were seen once, and the ten largest hold about 2.2%. The sample consisted of PBMCs. All receptors derive from a woman in her 70s with multiple sclerosis.

The chain links TRBV20-1 to TRBJ2-2; D is unresolved. V lost 2 bases, J lost 4 bases, and 5 bases lay in between. The CDR3 length is 12 residues. Germline loops: CDR1 DFQATT, CDR2 SNEGSKA (reference sequence). The CDR3 protein is CSARLSTGELFF. The CDR3 bases are TGCAGTGCTAGACTTTCCACCGGGGAGCTGTTTTTT.

There are many counts of this clonotype. The gene calls are TRBV29-1 and TRBJ2-5, with TRBD2 matching 12 bases. This CDR3 comprises 16 residues. Trimming removed 4 bases from V and 1 base from J; junction bases left unmatched: 7. CDR1 and CDR2 from the germline V gene are SQVTM and ANQGSEA. CDR3 sequence: CSVVGLAGFGQETQYF. Here the CDR3 DNA reads TGCAGCGTTGTCGGACTAGCGGGATTTGGCCAAGAGACCCAGTACTTC.